This TCR beta chain was observed in a study of T-cell reconstitution after alpha-beta-depleted transplantation in children listed by TCRdb under 2016. Looking at the study overall: Using TCR repertoire profiling, the study quantitatively followed how T-cell immune reconstitution unfolded in children after TCRalphabeta/CD19-depleted allogeneic hematopoietic cell transplantation.

Library construction relied on PCR. The reads were generated on an Illumina HiSeq 2500. Molecular barcoding was employed in the preparation of TCR libraries, with unique molecular identifiers being used to normalize TCRbeta repertoire quantification. The public reads were run again by TCRdb, first through fastp at Q25 and then through MiXCR, and only productive beta chains were kept. One record per CDR3 amino acid sequence lists the most common genes and DNA. The sample data list approximately 83,000 distinct CDR3 sequences, and approximately 9.2% of these were observed just once. The ten largest clonotypes hold more than 6.5% of the sample. This clonotype was observed many times. Its antigen remains undetermined. The record has no base qualities; no much larger clone is one base away. V is shortened by 3 bases, J by 4 bases, and the region joining them spans 12 bases. For CDR1 and CDR2, the germline V gene lists SGHRS and YFSETQ. From its cysteine to its phenylalanine, the CDR3 spans 14 amino acids. CDR3 DNA is the only sequence kept; it has 42 bases, read in frame from the first base.

The TCR originated in a human donor who donated a stem cell graft to a child with congenital amegakaryocytic thrombocytopenia. Sequencing used PBMCs from the stem cell graft donor, obtained from the stem cell graft. The receptor chain draws on TRBV5-1 and TRBJ2-3, with the D gene uncertain. The CDR3 is CASSSPKDPDTQYF. Here is the DNA: TGCGCCAGCAGCTCTCCGAAGGATCCAGATACGCAGTATTTT.